The rows below give T cell receptor beta chains drawn from one sample of a study of vaccination and CD4 T cells after COVID-19. TCRdb called the PCR reads again in MiXCR, with one record for every CDR3 protein. Among 9,000 to 15,000 distinct CDR3 sequences listed, roughly 50% were seen once. These receptors' targets are unknown. Material for sequencing was CD4+ T cells from blood, cultured in vitro. The receptors here all came from a human donor who had recovered from COVID-19. The CDR3 runs from the conserved cysteine through the conserved F or W. Fields, in order: clone size, D gene, J gene, V gene, CDR3 protein, CDR3 DNA. D genes are given only for firm matches. Not every row has a clone size; where given, it reads once, few, many or a size class.

>-|-|TRBJ2-7|TRBV20-1
CSARDRFYEQYF
TGCAGTGCTAGGGACAGATTCTACGAGCAGTACTTC
>-|-|TRBJ2-7|TRBV12-3/TRBV12-4
CASSLGWQSYEQYF
TGTGCCAGCAGTTTAGGTTGGCAGAGCTACGAGCAGTACTTC
>-|-|TRBJ2-1|TRBV20-1
CSARDYGVPSYNEQFF
TGCAGTGCTAGAGACTATGGGGTCCCCTCCTACAATGAGCAGTTCTTC
>few|-|TRBJ2-2|TRBV7-3
CASSPTRGSVNTGELFF
TGTGCCAGCAGCCCAACGAGGGGTTCAGTGAACACCGGGGAGCTGTTTTTT
>-|-|TRBJ2-5|TRBV21-1
CASRRGARAGQGPETQYF
TGTGCCAGCAGACGAGGGGCTCGCGCGGGACAGGGTCCAGAGACCCAGTACTTC
>-|TRBD1|TRBJ2-7|TRBV27
CASSPDRDEQYF
TGTGCCAGCAGCCCGGACAGGGACGAGCAGTACTTC
>few|-|TRBJ2-2|TRBV2
CASSVESSGELFF
TGTGCCAGCAGTGTAGAGTCGTCCGGGGAGCTGTTTTTT
>few|-|TRBJ2-3|TRBV28
CASSRSWDTQYF
TGTGCCAGCAGTAGATCTTGGGATACGCAGTATTTT
>-|-|TRBJ2-5|TRBV6-1
CASSPRDGKTQYF
TGTGCCAGCAGCCCACGGGATGGAAAGACCCAGTACTTC
>few|TRBD1|TRBJ1-2|TRBV5-4
CASSWRTGLSNYGYTF
TGTGCCAGCAGCTGGAGGACAGGTCTCTCTAACTATGGCTACACCTTC
>few|-|TRBJ2-5|TRBV19
CASSSSQETQYF
TGTGCCAGTAGTTCCAGCCAAGAGACCCAGTACTTC
>once|-|TRBJ1-1|TRBV30
CAWSHGGYTEAFF
TGTGCCTGGAGTCATGGGGGGTACACTGAAGCTTTCTTT
>-|-|TRBJ2-2|TRBV15
CATSGGGTANTGELFF
TGTGCCACCAGCGGGGGGGGGACAGCAAACACCGGGGAGCTGTTTTTT
>-|-|TRBJ2-4|TRBV6-1
CASTARVPWDIQYF
TGTGCCAGCACTGCCCGGGTCCCCTGGGACATTCAGTACTTC
>-|TRBD1|TRBJ2-6|TRBV20-1
CSAEDRGPENSGANVLTF
TGCAGTGCGGAGGACAGGGGGCCCGAAAACTCTGGGGCCAACGTCCTGACTTTC
>-|TRBD1|TRBJ2-3|TRBV5-6
CASSHADRSTDTQYF
TGTGCCAGCAGCCACGCGGACAGGAGCACAGATACGCAGTATTTT
>-|TRBD2|TRBJ2-5|TRBV7-2
CASSFYAMGGVSGETQYF
TGTGCCAGCAGCTTTTACGCGATGGGGGGGGTCTCTGGAGAGACCCAGTACTTC
>-|-|TRBJ2-1|TRBV30
CAWRPLYNEQFF
TGTGCCTGGAGACCGTTGTACAATGAGCAGTTCTTC
>few|TRBD1|TRBJ2-5|TRBV20-1
CSARGAGGNQETQYF
TGCAGTGCTAGAGGGGCAGGGGGCAACCAAGAGACCCAGTACTTC
>few|TRBD1|TRBJ2-5|TRBV27
CASRPTHGQGEETQYF
TGTGCCAGCAGACCTACCCACGGACAGGGGGAAGAGACCCAGTACTTC
>few|-|TRBJ1-1|TRBV20-1
CSARVTVNTEAFF
TGCAGTGCTAGAGTGACAGTGAACACTGAAGCTTTCTTT
>-|-|TRBJ1-6|TRBV2
CASSEDLTGSSYNSPLHF
TGTGCCAGCAGTGAGGACCTGACAGGAAGCTCCTATAATTCACCCCTCCACTTT